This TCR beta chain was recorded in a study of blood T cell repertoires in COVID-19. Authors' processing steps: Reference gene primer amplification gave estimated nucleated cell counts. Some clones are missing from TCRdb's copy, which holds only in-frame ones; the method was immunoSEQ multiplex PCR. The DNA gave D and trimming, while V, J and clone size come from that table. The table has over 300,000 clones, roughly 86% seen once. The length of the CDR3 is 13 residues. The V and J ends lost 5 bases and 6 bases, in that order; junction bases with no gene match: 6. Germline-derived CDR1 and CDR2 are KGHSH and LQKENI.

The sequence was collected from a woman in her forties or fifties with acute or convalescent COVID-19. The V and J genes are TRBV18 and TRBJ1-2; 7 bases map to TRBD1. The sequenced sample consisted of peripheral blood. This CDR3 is CASSAGTANGYTF. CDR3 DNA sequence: TGTGCCAGCTCAGCAGGGACAGCTAATGGCTACACCTTC.